This is a list of T cell receptor beta chains from one sample in a study of identical twins. TCRdb itself ran the 5' RACE reads through MiXCR, one entry per CDR3 protein. The sample yields hundreds of thousands of distinct CDR3 sequences, 7% to 8.5% seen once. The same data also contributed to another study, on yellow fever vaccine responses in identical twins.

Sequenced: CD8+ T cells sorted from blood. These receptors came from a woman aged 18-30 years in good health. Each CDR3 is given with its conserved first and last residue. The D gene is left open where the match is weak. Not all rows give a size; the values are once, few, many and, for expanded clones, a class.

d_gene,v_gene,j_gene,abundance,CDR3aa,CDR3nt
NA,TRBV6-5,TRBJ2-5,many,CASSSAQETQYF,TGTGCCAGCAGTTCCGCGCAAGAGACCCAGTACTTC
NA,TRBV3-1,TRBJ1-1,many,CASSQWQPNTEAFF,TGTGCCAGCAGCCAATGGCAGCCAAACACTGAAGCTTTCTTT
TRBD2,TRBV13,TRBJ2-1,NA,CASSLSGTNYNEQFF,TGTGCCAGCAGCTTGTCCGGGACTAACTACAATGAGCAGTTCTTC
TRBD2,TRBV12-3/TRBV12-4,TRBJ2-1,many,CASRRLAGPSRYNEQFF,TGTGCCAGCAGGAGACTAGCGGGACCCTCCCGCTACAATGAGCAGTTCTTC
NA,TRBV12-5,TRBJ2-7,many,CASGYLYEQYF,TGTGCTAGTGGTTATCTCTACGAGCAGTACTTC
NA,TRBV6-1,TRBJ1-1,few,CASTLGGPGNTEAFF,TGTGCCAGCACCTTAGGAGGTCCTGGGAACACTGAAGCTTTCTTT
NA,TRBV12-3/TRBV12-4,TRBJ2-2,many,CASSLGTPNTGELFF,TGTGCCAGCAGTCTAGGGACACCGAACACCGGGGAGCTGTTTTTT
TRBD1,TRBV11-2,TRBJ2-1,NA,CASSLEVRTGGVNEQFF,TGTGCCAGCAGCTTAGAAGTCAGGACAGGGGGAGTCAATGAGCAGTTCTTC
TRBD2,TRBV7-9,TRBJ2-7,few,CASSSREGLLYEQYF,TGTGCCAGCAGCTCCCGGGAGGGCCTCCTCTACGAGCAGTACTTC
TRBD1,TRBV20-1,TRBJ2-7,NA,CSAKSDRDYEQYF,TGCAGTGCTAAATCCGACAGGGACTACGAGCAGTACTTC